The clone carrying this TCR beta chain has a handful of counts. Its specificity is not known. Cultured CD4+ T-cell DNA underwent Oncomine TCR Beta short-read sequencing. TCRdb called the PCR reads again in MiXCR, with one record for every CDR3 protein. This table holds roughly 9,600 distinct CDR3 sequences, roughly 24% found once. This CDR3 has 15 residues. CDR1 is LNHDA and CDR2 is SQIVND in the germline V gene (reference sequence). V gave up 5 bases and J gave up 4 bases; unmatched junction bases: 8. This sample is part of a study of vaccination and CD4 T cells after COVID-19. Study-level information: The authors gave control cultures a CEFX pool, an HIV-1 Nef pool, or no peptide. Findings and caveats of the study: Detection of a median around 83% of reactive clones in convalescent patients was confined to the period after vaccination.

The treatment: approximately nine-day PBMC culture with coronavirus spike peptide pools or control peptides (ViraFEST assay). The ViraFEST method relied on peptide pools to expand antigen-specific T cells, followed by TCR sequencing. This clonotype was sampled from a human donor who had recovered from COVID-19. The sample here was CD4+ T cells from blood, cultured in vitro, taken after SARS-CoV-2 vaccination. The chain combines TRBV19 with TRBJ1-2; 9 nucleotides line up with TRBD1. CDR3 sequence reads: CASSELQGATYGYTF. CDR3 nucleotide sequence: TGTGCCAGTAGTGAACTACAGGGGGCGACCTATGGCTACACCTTC.